A selection of T cell receptor beta chains follows, all from one sample in a study of shared clonotypes between healthy human individuals. The table came from immunoSEQ multiplex PCR; TCRdb's copy has only in-frame clones and leaves some out. This table holds a few hundred thousand clones, roughly four fifths found once. Sequencing was done on a sample of PBMCs. These receptors all stem from a woman aged 40 to 50 in good health. Some clones in this sample may be carry-over from other donors' samples. The conserved cysteine and the conserved F or W are not part of the CDR3 here.

v_gene	j_gene	CDR3aa
TRBV2	TRBJ2-3	ASSAAFITDTQY
TRBV5-4	TRBJ1-3	ASRTWGRGNTIY
TRBV2	TRBJ1-5	ASRGEYSNQPQH
TRBV7-6	TRBJ1-1	ASSLAGLNTEAF
TRBV19	TRBJ2-5	ASTLGGQGEETQY
TRBV25-1	TRBJ2-5	ASSEYNNRAVETQY
TRBV4-3	TRBJ1-5	ASSASVGFNQPQH
TRBV6-1	TRBJ2-3	ASFETGRTDTQY
TRBV7-2	TRBJ2-7	ASSPPSSYEQY
TRBV5-1	TRBJ2-3	ASSNFLGSTDTQY
TRBV9	TRBJ2-1	ASSRLAGVYNEQF
TRBV5-1	TRBJ2-5	ASSAGQGLQETQY
TRBV14	TRBJ1-1	ASSYDSRTEAF
TRBV4-2	TRBJ2-2	ASSQDRAGELF
TRBV9	TRBJ1-3	ASSGGQGSGHTIY
TRBV15	TRBJ2-2	ATSRDRRRSNTGELF
TRBV10-3	TRBJ1-2	ATTGQSINYGYT
TRBV19	TRBJ2-1	ASSGTGYNEQF
TRBV7-9	TRBJ1-1	ASSPGGLTEAF
TRBV5-1	TRBJ1-5	ASSEGTGSNQPQH
TRBV27	TRBJ1-2	ASSSGLGYT
TRBV7-2	TRBJ2-1	ASSLGTSGYNEQF
TRBV18	TRBJ2-1	ASSSGLYNEQF
TRBV5-1	TRBJ1-1	ASSSGQGARNTEAF
TRBV27	TRBJ2-2	ANPGGNTGELF
TRBV6-5	TRBJ2-7	ASSSRTAHEQY
TRBV27	TRBJ2-4	ASSRPEGAKNIQY
TRBV6-1	TRBJ1-4	ASSDTGGNEKLF
TRBV7-3	TRBJ2-2	ASSLGTGVTGELF
TRBV19	TRBJ2-2	ASRQGSRELF
TRBV29-1	TRBJ2-7	SVGTSGRAREQY
TRBV4-1	TRBJ1-2	ASSHFPSDGALYYGYT
TRBV2	TRBJ2-7	AGGAGGLSSYEQY
TRBV6-5	TRBJ2-3	ASTSGGTDTQY
TRBV15	TRBJ1-1	ATSREEAVPTPNTEAF
TRBV18	TRBJ2-7	ASSHMDGSYEQY
TRBV10-2	TRBJ1-2	ASSESGGYT
TRBV27	TRBJ2-7	ASSPSGGRPYEQY
TRBV5-1	TRBJ1-2	ASSSTGTGAGGRGGYT
TRBV5-8	TRBJ1-2	ASSLEWNYGYT
TRBV7-3	TRBJ2-7	ASSLSRGPSYEQY
TRBV7-3	TRBJ2-1	ASSLFGVSNNEQF
TRBV2	TRBJ2-2	ASSQGTRTGELF
TRBV19	TRBJ2-5	ASSNRVQETQY
TRBV11-2	TRBJ2-7	ASTQGGGGVYEQY
TRBV9	TRBJ2-7	ASSVALGLPYEQY
TRBV7-9	TRBJ1-4	ASSPGTENEKLF
TRBV21-1	TRBJ1-3	ASTTARNTIY
TRBV28	TRBJ2-3	ASSLGQPTDTQY
TRBV28	TRBJ1-2	ASRPGQNYGYT
TRBV7-9	TRBJ2-5	ASSQDRAETQY
TRBV28	TRBJ2-5	ASSWRETWETQY
TRBV2	TRBJ2-7	ASRTSYEQY
TRBV7-9	TRBJ2-3	ASSSTSGNADTQY
TRBV10-3	TRBJ1-5	AISEQGGNQPQH
TRBV7-8	TRBJ2-1	ASSLDYSDEQF
TRBV28	TRBJ2-7	ASSLIGTSYEQY
TRBV7-2	TRBJ1-2	ASSHKGTGNYGYT
TRBV10-3	TRBJ1-5	AISDSTGNSNQPQH